What follows are 17 T cell receptor beta chains derived from one specimen sequenced in a study of post-analysis software for immune sequencing data. Carried by the TCR beta cDNA libraries were unique molecular identifiers. A single record per CDR3 protein comes from TCRdb applying MiXCR to the PCR reads. The profile shows about 800,000 distinct CDR3 sequences, roughly 27% of them singletons. No antigen has been identified for these receptors. Whole-study results and caveats: The five TRBV segments detected at higher frequency in patients than in controls included TRBV5-6, TRBV5-1 and TRBV20-1.

Sequencing input: blood. The receptors derive from a girl aged 10 to 17 with multiple sclerosis.

This clonotype has a handful of counts. The chain combines TRBV5-1 with TRBJ2-2; TRBD2 might be the D (6 bases). CDR3 size: 16 residues. Germline CDR1 and CDR2: SGHRS and YFSETQ. Trimming left V 4 bases short and J 3 bases short, with 16 bases between. The CDR3, as DNA: TGCGCCAGCAGCCCCAACCCGACGGGGGACACCGGGGAGCTGTTTTTT. Protein: CASSPNPTGDTGELFF.

This clonotype was detected many times. The V and J genes are TRBV29-1 and TRBJ2-7; 9 bases fit TRBD1. With V trimmed by 7 bases and J by 4 bases, 2 bases remained unmatched. CDR1 and CDR2 from the germline V gene are SQVTM and ANQGSEA. The CDR3 is made up of 11 amino acids. As DNA, the CDR3 is TGCAGCGGACAGGGGGGGTACGAGCAGTACTTC. Translation gives CSGQGGYEQYF.

The rearrangement joins TRBV5-6 to TRBJ2-3; maybe TRBD2 (6 bases). Trimming shortened V by 4 bases and J by 5 bases, and 20 bases separated the two germline ends. Germline values: CDR1 SGHDT, CDR2 YYEEEE. The CDR3 consists of 16 residues. CDR3 DNA sequence: TGTGCCAGCAGCGCAGGAGGGTGGAGGCCCATAGATACGCAGTATTTT. Its protein product is CASSAGGWRPIDTQYF.

V and J are TRBV7-8 and TRBJ1-1, with D possibly being TRBD1 (5 bases). Germline CDR1 and CDR2: SGHVS and FQNEAQ. V was cut by 5 bases and J by 0 bases, with 16 bases left in between. This CDR3 comprises 16 residues. DNA of the CDR3: TGTGCCAGCAGCCCCCGTCGAGACAGAATGAACACTGAAGCTTTCTTT. It yields the protein CASSPRRDRMNTEAFF.

This clonotype was found a few times. This rearrangement joins TRBV12-3 or TRBV12-4 to TRBJ1-6; TRBD1 is a possible D gene (6 bases). V lost 3 bases and J lost 7, with 13 bases in between. This CDR3 has 15 residues. CDR3 loop: CASSLLQGRNSPLHF. The CDR3, as DNA: TGTGCCAGCAGTTTGTTACAGGGAAGGAATTCACCCCTCCACTTT.

The chain employs TRBV7-9 and TRBJ2-1, with D possibly TRBD1 on 5 matching bases. Trimming removed 0 bases from V and 4 bases from J, with 7 bases in between. Per the germline V gene, CDR1 is SEHNR and CDR2 is FQNEAQ (reference sequence). The CDR3 totals 14 residues. The CDR3 nucleotides read TGTGCCAGCAGCTTAGCAGGACATTACAATGAGCAGTTCTTC. It encodes CASSLAGHYNEQFF.

This clonotype has a handful of counts. This rearrangement joins TRBV27 to TRBJ1-1; D not certain. V was trimmed by 3 bases and J by 7 bases, leaving 9 bases between them. Germline CDR1 MNHEY, CDR2 SMNVEV (reference sequence). The CDR3 has 12 amino acids. CDR3 sequence: CASSFARGEAFF. The CDR3 DNA sequence: TGTGCCAGCAGTTTTGCCCGCGGTGAAGCTTTCTTT.

The chain has TRBV7-7 and TRBJ2-1; D ambiguous. The germline gives CDR1 SSHAT, CDR2 FNYEAQ (reference sequence). V was trimmed by 1 base and J by 7 bases, leaving 8 bases between them. The CDR3 runs to 13 residues. CDR3 nucleotide sequence: TGTGCCAGCAGCTTAGATGATGGAAATGAGCAGTTCTTC. Residues: CASSLDDGNEQFF.

The table lists this clonotype with a few counts. The rearrangement links TRBV20-1 to TRBJ2-7, with 8 positions matching TRBD2. V was pared by 5 bases and J by 3 bases, with 21 bases of the junction left unmatched. This CDR3 region has 18 residues. Germline assignment: CDR1 DFQATT and CDR2 SNEGSKA (reference sequence). CDR3 in DNA: TGCAGTGCTGGGGGCCATGCTAGCGGGTCCTTAGGGGGCTACGAGCAGTACTTC. It is translated as CSAGGHASGSLGGYEQYF.

The chain has TRBV4-1 and TRBJ1-4; no clear D gene. Deletions cut 4 bases from V and 5 bases from J, with 14 bases between. CDR1 and CDR2 from the germline V gene are MGHRA and YSYEKL. This CDR3 is built from 15 residues. Here the CDR3 reads CASSLPPTANEKLFF. The CDR3 coding sequence is TGCGCCAGCAGCCTACCACCTACAGCGAATGAAAAACTGTTTTTT.

This chain's CDR3 is CASSFSGGAEQFF. DNA for the CDR3: TGTGCCAGCAGCTTTAGCGGGGGGGCAGAGCAGTTCTTC. The chain recombines TRBV7-2 with TRBJ2-1, with 11 bases matching TRBD2. Germline CDR1 and CDR2: SGHTA and FQGNSA. V was clipped by 3 bases and J by 10 bases; unmatched bases: 2. The CDR3 is made up of 13 amino acids.

CDR3 DNA sequence: TGCGCCAGCAGCTCCTTGAGCGGGGGCGCAGATACGCAGTATTTT. Protein: CASSSLSGGADTQYF. V gene TRBV5-1 combines with J gene TRBJ2-3, with 8 positions matching TRBD2. V was pared by 3 bases and J by 4 bases, with 7 bases of the junction left unmatched. The V gene's germline CDR1 is SGHRS and CDR2 YFSETQ. CDR3 length: 15 residues. Complete variable domain (other parts from reference TRBV5-1 and TRBJ2-3): KAGVTQTPRYLIKTRGQQVTLSCSPISGHRSVSWYQQTPGQGLQFLFEYFSETQRNKGNFPGRFSGRQFSNSRSEMNVSTLELGDSALYLCASSSLSGGADTQYFGPGTRLTVL.

This chain links TRBV20-1 with TRBJ1-2; D is uncertain. V lost 6 bases to trimming and J lost 1 base, with 12 bases between them. Germline lookup yields CDR1 DFQATT and CDR2 SNEGSKA (reference sequence). This CDR3 has 13 residues. The CDR3 nucleotides are TGCAGTGCCAGGTCTAGCGATAACTATGGCTACACCTTC. It encodes CSARSSDNYGYTF.

The rearrangement links TRBV29-1 to TRBJ2-7; D may match TRBD1 or TRBD2 (5 bases each). Deletions cut 3 bases from V and 5 bases from J, with 14 bases between. This CDR3 spans 13 amino acids. From germline, CDR1 is SQVTM and CDR2 ANQGSEA. DNA of the CDR3: TGCAGCGTTGAGACGGTCGGGACGGACGAGCAGTACTTC. Translation: CSVETVGTDEQYF.

This clonotype showed up just a few times. This rearrangement joins TRBV4-3 to TRBJ2-3, with 8 nucleotides matching TRBD2. The CDR3 extends over 16 amino acids. The junction had 8 bases not matched to a gene; V was cut back by 0 bases and J by 6 bases. Germline lookup yields CDR1 LGHNA and CDR2 YSLEER. Written as DNA, the CDR3 is TGCGCCAGCAGCCAAGAGGACGGGAGGGCCGGGGATACGCAGTATTTT. Translating it yields CASSQEDGRAGDTQYF.

The V call is TRBV7-8, the J call TRBJ2-2; D possibly corresponds to TRBD2 (5 bases). V lost 2 bases and J lost 8, with 9 bases in between. In germline, CDR1 is SGHVS, CDR2 FQNEAQ. The CDR3 contains 13 residues. As DNA, the CDR3 is TGTGCCAGCAGCTTAAGGGAGTTGGGGGAGCTGTTTTTT. Translated: CASSLRELGELFF.

The sample holds many counts of this clonotype. The V call is TRBV6-2 or TRBV6-3, the J call TRBJ2-7; no clear D. From germline, CDR1 is MNHEY and CDR2 SVGEGT. CDR3 size: 16 residues. The germline V and J ends were trimmed by 5 bases and 3 bases, with 20 bases remaining between them. The DNA of the CDR3 is TGTGCCAGCAGTCCGACACCGCCAGCCAACCTCTACGAGCAGTACTTC. Its translation is CASSPTPPANLYEQYF.